A single sample gave rise to the 5 T cell receptor beta chains below, sequenced in a study of CD8+CD57+ T cells in acquired aplastic anemia. TCR beta VDJ and CDR3 were profiled, and genomic DNA was the template. TCRdb reanalysed the reads using MiXCR and keeps one entry per CDR3 protein. The table includes 150,000 or so distinct CDR3 sequences, over 50% detected once. Patients selected for sequencing had displayed CD8+CD57+ cell expansion by flow cytometry. Sequenced sample: sorted CD4+, CD8+, or CD8+CD57+ T cells (not recorded which) from PBMCs. These receptor sequences come from a human donor with aplastic anemia.

This chain links TRBV2 with TRBJ1-2; D is uncertain. Germline V lookup: CDR1 SNHLY, CDR2 FYNNEI. CDR3 length equals 12 residues. The V end was cut by 4 bases, the J end by 4 bases, with 7 bases between. CDR3 nucleotides: TGTGCCAGCAGTGGGGCAGGCTATGGCTACACCTTC. Translated, it gives CASSGAGYGYTF.

This clonotype was recorded many times. The rearrangement links TRBV24-1 to TRBJ1-2, with TRBD1 matching 8 bases. The CDR3 covers 14 residues. V dropped 2 bases and J dropped 8; count of bases not matched to a gene: 6. CDR1 is KGHDR and CDR2 is SFDVKD in the germline V gene. CDR3 DNA: TGTGCCACCAGTGATTCCGACAGGGGAACAGGCTACACCTTC. Its translation: CATSDSDRGTGYTF.

This clonotype occurred many times. The rearrangement joins TRBV4-3 to TRBJ2-7; D is possibly TRBD1 (5 bases). Trimming took off 0 bases at V and 5 bases at J, with 14 bases between the two ends. Per germline, CDR1 LGHNA and CDR2 YSLEER. The length of the CDR3 is 15 residues. For the CDR3, the DNA is TGCGCCAGCAGCCAAGATGCTGCAGGGTCCCACGAGCAGTACTTC. This translates into CASSQDAAGSHEQYF.

The sample holds many counts of this clonotype. CDR3: CASSLVGDNHSPLHF. DNA of the CDR3: TGCGCCAGCAGCTTGGTTGGGGATAACCATTCACCCCTCCACTTT. The gene calls are TRBV5-1 and TRBJ1-6; D gene uncertain. Germline CDR1 and CDR2: SGHRS and YFSETQ. V lost 0 bases, J lost 8 bases, and 12 bases lay in between. CDR3 length equals 15 residues. The full variable domain, completed using reference TRBV5-1 and TRBJ1-6, is KAGVTQTPRYLIKTRGQQVTLSCSPISGHRSVSWYQQTPGQGLQFLFEYFSETQRNKGNFPGRFSGRQFSNSRSEMNVSTLELGDSALYLCASSLVGDNHSPLHFGNGTRLTVT.

This clonotype was detected many times. This chain connects TRBV5-1 to TRBJ2-7; D is ambiguous. CDR1 SGHRS and CDR2 YFSETQ come from the germline V gene. V lost 5 bases to trimming and J lost 0 bases, with 9 bases between them. The CDR3 consists of 13 residues. CDR3 nucleotides: TGCGCCAGCAGAGAAACGGCCTCCTACGAGCAGTACTTC. This sequence encodes CASRETASYEQYF.